The sequence of this T cell receptor beta chain was determined in a study of OX40 agonist ivuxolimab in advanced cancers. In the study overall: Hepatocellular carcinoma, melanoma, renal cell or head and neck cancer affected the dose-escalation patients.

Germline lookup yields CDR1 MNHEY and CDR2 SMNVEV (reference sequence). The ends were cut back, 3 bases at V and 7 bases at J, with 10 bases in the middle. The CDR3 length is 14 residues. Findings and limits, study-wide: Averaged across samples, CD8+ T cells carried more expanded clones than CD4+ did. Also showing low normalized T-cell clonal expansion were some of the nonresponders. Clonal expansion among partial responders at 0.1-3.0 mg/kg ranked near the lowest.

TCRdb's copy holds only in-frame clones and misses some; the assay was immunoSEQ multiplex PCR. This sample has over 55,000 clones, with 86% found just once. Comment on this clone: What it binds is unknown.

The receptor comes from an adult with an advanced solid tumor such as melanoma, head and neck, liver or kidney cancer. V is TRBV27 and J is TRBJ1-6; weak D call: TRBD1 (5 bases). Sequenced material: CD4+ or CD8+ T cells sorted from blood, taken in a trial of the OX40 agonist ivuxolimab. This CDR3 is CASSFRGENSPLHF. For the CDR3, the DNA is TGTGCCAGCAGTTTCCGGGGGGAAAATTCACCCCTCCACTTT.